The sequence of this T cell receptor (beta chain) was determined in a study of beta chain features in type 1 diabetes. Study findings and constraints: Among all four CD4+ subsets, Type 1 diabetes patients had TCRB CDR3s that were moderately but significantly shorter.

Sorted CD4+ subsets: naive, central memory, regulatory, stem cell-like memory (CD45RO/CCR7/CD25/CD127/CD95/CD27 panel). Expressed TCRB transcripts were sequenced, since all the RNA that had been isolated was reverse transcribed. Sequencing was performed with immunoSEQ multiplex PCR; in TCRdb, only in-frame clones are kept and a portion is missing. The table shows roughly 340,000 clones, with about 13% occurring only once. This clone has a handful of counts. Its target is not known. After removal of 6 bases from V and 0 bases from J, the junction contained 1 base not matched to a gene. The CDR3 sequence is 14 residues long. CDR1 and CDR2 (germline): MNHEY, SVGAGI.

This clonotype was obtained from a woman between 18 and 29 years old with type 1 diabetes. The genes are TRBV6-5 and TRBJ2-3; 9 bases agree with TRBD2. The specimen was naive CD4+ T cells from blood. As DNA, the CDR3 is TGTGCCAGCAGCGGGACTAGCAGCACAGATACGCAGTATTTT. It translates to CASSGTSSTDTQYF.